One and the same sample provided the 20 T cell receptor beta chains below, sequenced in a study of human T cells and chemical hapten exposure. The template was total RNA from unfractionated whole blood. TCRdb recomputed calls from the 5' RACE reads with MiXCR, one row per CDR3 protein. The data show 95,000 to 120,000 distinct CDR3 sequences, approximately 19% seen once. The receptors derive from a human donor in good health.

The chain has TRBV27 and TRBJ2-3, with TRBD2 matching 13 bases. V lost 5 bases, J lost 1 base, and 9 bases stayed unmatched. This CDR3 is built from 18 residues. Germline V gives CDR1 MNHEY, CDR2 SMNVEV (reference sequence). CDR3 amino acids: CASSRGLAGASRTDTQYF. CDR3 nucleotides: TGTGCCAGCAGTCGAGGACTAGCGGGAGCCTCCCGCACAGATACGCAGTATTTT.

This chain links TRBV5-1 with TRBJ1-2, with D maybe TRBD1 (5 bases). From germline, CDR1 is SGHRS and CDR2 YFSETQ. This CDR3 has 14 residues. V lost 4 bases and J lost 2, with 12 bases in between. Here the CDR3 reads CASSQQDGNYGYTF. The CDR3 bases are TGCGCCAGCAGCCAACAGGACGGCAACTATGGCTACACCTTC.

This chain links TRBV4-1 with TRBJ2-7; D perhaps matches TRBD1 (6 bases). Trimming took 6 bases from V and 2 from J, leaving 14 bases between them. The CDR3 loop spans 14 amino acids. Germline CDR1 reads MGHRA; CDR2 reads YSYEKL. The CDR3 spells CASRRIGTTYEQYF. The CDR3 DNA reads as TGCGCCAGCAGGAGGATCGGGACAACCTACGAGCAGTACTTC.

The chain recombines TRBV30 with TRBJ1-1; D is uncertain. The germline CDR1 and CDR2 sequences are GTSNPN and SVGIG (reference sequence). The CDR3 extends over 13 amino acids. CDR3 nucleotides: TGTGCAACGGGAAGGGCGCTGAACACTGAAGCTTTCTTT. This codes for CATGRALNTEAFF.

This clonotype was seen a few times. V is TRBV2 and J is TRBJ1-2; 8 nucleotides align to TRBD1. This CDR3 is 15 amino acids long. The J segment lost 0 bases and the V segment lost 5 bases, leaving 5 bases of the junction unmatched. Germline-derived CDR1 and CDR2 are SNHLY and FYNNEI. DNA of the CDR3: TGTGCCAGCAGTCCCCAGGGACAGGCTAACTATGGCTACACCTTC. Translation gives CASSPQGQANYGYTF.

Here the CDR3 DNA reads TGCAGCGTCGCACTAAAGGCGGCAGCTACAAACACTGAAGCTTTCTTT. This codes for CSVALKAAATNTEAFF. The chain has TRBV29-1 and TRBJ1-1; D is unclear. The germline V gene encodes CDR1 SQVTM and CDR2 ANQGSEA. Trimming stripped 6 bases from V and 2 bases from J, with 22 bases between. This CDR3 has 16 residues.

This clonotype was found a few times. The gene calls are TRBV28 and TRBJ1-2; D unresolved. The CDR3 covers 13 residues. The V gene's germline CDR1 is MDHEN and CDR2 SYDVKM. V gave up 1 base and J gave up 3 bases, with 6 bases separating them. CDR3 protein: CASSLSGHYGYTF. The CDR3 coding sequence is TGTGCCAGCAGTTTATCAGGACACTATGGCTACACCTTC.

V is TRBV6-2 or TRBV6-3 and J is TRBJ1-1; TRBD1 matches at 9 bases. The germline CDR1 and CDR2 sequences are MNHEY and SVGEGT. This CDR3 is built from 14 residues. The V and J ends lost 5 bases and 5 bases, in that order; junction bases with no gene match: 6. Here the CDR3 DNA reads TGTGCCAGCAGTCTACAGGGGGCAAGGACTGAAGCTTTCTTT. Amino acids: CASSLQGARTEAFF.

This clonotype has just a few counts. This sequence joins TRBV27 and TRBJ1-5; D uncertain. The germline gives CDR1 MNHEY, CDR2 SMNVEV (reference sequence). There are 13 residues in the CDR3. V was pared by 6 bases and J by 9 bases, with 15 bases between. This chain's CDR3 is CASSPGRSGPQHF. The CDR3 region has the DNA TGTGCCAGCAGCCCTGGGCGGTCAGGGCCCCAGCATTTT.

This clonotype was found a few times. The chain joins TRBV4-2 to TRBJ1-1, with a possible D match to TRBD1 (5 bases). CDR3 length: 14 amino acids. V was trimmed by 0 bases and J by 11 bases, leaving 16 bases between them. Germline V gene sequence: CDR1 LGHNA, CDR2 YNFKEQ. The CDR3 is CASSQEGPIRGAFF. CDR3 DNA: TGTGCCAGCAGCCAAGAGGGACCGATCCGCGGGGCTTTCTTT.

In this sample, this clonotype turned up many times. The rearrangement joins TRBV25-1 to TRBJ2-3; 7 positions match TRBD1. The CDR3 is 13 residues long. The germline CDR1 and CDR2 sequences are MGHDK and SYGVNS. V lost 1 base to trimming and J lost 9 bases; unmatched junction nucleotides: 4. Here the CDR3 reads CASSEFKGATQYF. In nucleotides, the CDR3 is TGTGCCAGCAGTGAATTTAAGGGGGCAACGCAGTATTTT.

The chain employs TRBV6-5 and TRBJ2-2; D unresolved. Looked up from germline, CDR1 is MNHEY and CDR2 is SVGAGI. The V and J ends lost 2 bases and 5 bases respectively, with 9 bases between them. The CDR3 has 14 residues. The CDR3 bases are TGTGCCAGCAGTTACCAGACGGGTACCGGGGAGCTGTTTTTT. Translation: CASSYQTGTGELFF.

The chain is built from TRBV7-3 and TRBJ2-3; 7 positions match TRBD2. CDR3 size: 15 residues. Germline loops: CDR1 SGHTA, CDR2 FQGTGA. Trimming cost V 5 bases and J 0 bases; bases outside gene matches: 5. CDR3 in amino acids: CASSTLAASTDTQYF. DNA of the CDR3: TGTGCCAGCAGCACGCTAGCGGCTAGCACAGATACGCAGTATTTT.

Here the CDR3 reads CASSFPGATLSGANVLTF. The DNA for the CDR3 is TGTGCCAGCAGTTTCCCCGGGGCTACCCTCTCTGGGGCCAACGTCCTGACTTTC. The chain employs TRBV12-3 or TRBV12-4 and TRBJ2-6; the D call may be TRBD1 or TRBD2 (5 bases each). The germline V and J ends were trimmed by 3 bases and 0 bases, with 15 bases remaining between them. The CDR3 is 18 amino acids.

This rearrangement joins TRBV29-1 to TRBJ1-2; D remains unclear. The ends were cut back, 3 bases at V and 4 bases at J, with 6 bases in the middle. The CDR3 contains 11 residues. CDR1 and CDR2 (germline): SQVTM, ANQGSEA. The CDR3 nucleotides read TGCAGCGTTGAGTTTTTCTATGGCTACACCTTC. It specifies CSVEFFYGYTF.

This clonotype showed up just a few times. The rearrangement joins TRBV5-1 to TRBJ1-1, with D uncertain. This CDR3 is built from 15 residues. From germline, CDR1 is SGHRS and CDR2 YFSETQ. V lost 0 bases and J 0 bases, leaving 9 bases between the germline ends. CDR3 sequence reads: CASSLAPEMNTEAFF. CDR3 sequence (DNA): TGCGCCAGCAGCTTGGCTCCGGAGATGAACACTGAAGCTTTCTTT.

This clonotype was seen a handful of times. This chain joins TRBV6-6 and TRBJ2-6; D remains ambiguous. The CDR3 loop spans 15 amino acids. V was shortened by 2 bases and J by 2 bases, with 7 bases between the two germline ends. Germline CDR1 MNHNY, CDR2 SVGAGI (reference sequence). The chain's CDR3 is CASSYPATGANVLTF. The CDR3, as DNA: TGTGCCAGCAGTTACCCGGCGACTGGGGCCAACGTCCTGACTTTC.

The chain joins TRBV10-3 to TRBJ2-6; TRBD2 agrees at 7 bases. J was trimmed by 0 bases and V by 4 bases; bases with no gene match: 0. Per germline, CDR1 ENHRY and CDR2 SYGVKD. The CDR3 is 15 amino acids. The CDR3 DNA reads TGTGCCATCAGTGGGGGGGGCTCTGGGGCCAACGTCCTGACTTTC. The encoded protein is CAISGGGSGANVLTF.

A few counts support this clonotype. V gene TRBV11-3 combines with J gene TRBJ2-7, with a possible D match to TRBD2 (5 bases). The CDR3 covers 13 residues. The V end lost 4 bases, the J end lost 2 bases, and 9 bases lay between the germline ends. CDR1 is SGHNT, CDR2 YENEEA, per germline. Here the CDR3 reads CASSSTNTYEQYF. The CDR3 DNA is TGTGCCAGCAGCTCGACTAACACCTACGAGCAGTACTTC.

The V and J genes are TRBV29-1 and TRBJ2-1; no clear D. The V gene lost 4 bases and the J gene lost 0 bases, with 10 bases spanning the gap. Germline V gene lookup returns CDR1 SQVTM and CDR2 ANQGSEA. The CDR3 sequence is 14 residues long. The CDR3 here is CSVGWASSYNEQFF. The CDR3 coding sequence is TGCAGCGTTGGGTGGGCTAGCTCCTACAATGAGCAGTTCTTC.